These T cell receptor beta chains were read from a single sample in a study of identical twins. Via MiXCR, TCRdb re-called the 5' RACE reads, giving one row per CDR3 protein. The data show 450,000 or so distinct CDR3 sequences, 14% seen once. These same data were also listed under a study on yellow fever vaccine responses in identical twins.

The sample consisted of CD4+ T cells sorted from blood. These receptors all stem from a woman younger than 35 in good health. Both conserved end residues are part of each CDR3. The D gene is left open where the match is weak. Clone size appears in some rows only: once, few, many, or a class for an expanded clone.

CDR3 length	clone size	V gene	J gene	D gene	CDR3 DNA	CDR3 protein
15	few	TRBV6-5	TRBJ1-6	TRBD1	TGTGCCAGCAGTTTGCTCGACAGGGATAATTCACCCCTCCACTTT	CASSLLDRDNSPLHF
14	few	TRBV28	TRBJ2-3	-	TGTGCCAGCAGCACCGGGATACTAACATATACGCAGTATTTT	CASSTGILTYTQYF
16	-	TRBV7-9	TRBJ2-7	TRBD1	TGTGCCAGCAGCTTTGGGACAGGGGGCGCTTCCTACGAGCAGTACTTC	CASSFGTGGASYEQYF
10	-	TRBV20-1	TRBJ1-2	-	TGCAGTGCTCCCCGGCGGGGCTACACCTTC	CSAPRRGYTF
16	few	TRBV5-1	TRBJ2-3	TRBD2	TGCGCCAGCAGCTTGTTTGTCTCGGGGGGGACGGCCACGCAGTATTTT	CASSLFVSGGTATQYF
15	few	TRBV7-2	TRBJ2-1	TRBD1	TGTGCCAGCAGCTTAGGGGACAGGGTATCCAATGAGCAGTTCTTC	CASSLGDRVSNEQFF
16	few	TRBV19	TRBJ2-5	TRBD1	TGTGCCAGTAGTATCGGGTGGACAGGGGGAGGAGAGACCCAGTACTTC	CASSIGWTGGGETQYF
12	many	TRBV12-3/TRBV12-4	TRBJ1-2	-	TGTGCCAGCAGTTTGCTGTCTCCGTACTACACCTTC	CASSLLSPYYTF
14	few	TRBV7-2	TRBJ2-1	-	TGTGCCAGCACGGACCCTGGGACGGGCAATGAGCAGTTCTTC	CASTDPGTGNEQFF
14	-	TRBV6-1	TRBJ1-4	-	TGTGCCAGCAGGAGAAGGAGAGTTAATGAAAAACTGTTTTTT	CASRRRRVNEKLFF
14	-	TRBV6-1	TRBJ2-7	TRBD2	TGTGCCAGCACTCATCTGGGAGGGCCTTACGAGCAGTACTTC	CASTHLGGPYEQYF
19	-	TRBV12-3/TRBV12-4	TRBJ2-1	-	TGTGCCAGCAGTTTGGCATTGGGGGGGGCCACCCGGCCCTACAATGAGCAGTTCTTC	CASSLALGGATRPYNEQFF
13	many	TRBV5-6	TRBJ2-1	TRBD2	TGTGCCAGCAGCCAGACGACTAGCCGTGAGCAGTTCTTC	CASSQTTSREQFF
15	few	TRBV4-1	TRBJ2-3	-	TGCGCCAGCAGCCAAGATGTAATAGCCACAGATACGCAGTATTTT	CASSQDVIATDTQYF
15	many	TRBV2	TRBJ2-7	TRBD2	TGTGCCAGCAGTGAACTACTAGCGGGAGCCTACGAGCAGTACTTC	CASSELLAGAYEQYF
16	-	TRBV6-1	TRBJ2-2	-	TGTGCCAGCCTCCCACGAGCGCGCACGAACACCGGGGAGCTGTTTTTT	CASLPRARTNTGELFF
16	-	TRBV5-1	TRBJ2-3	-	TGCGCCAGCAGCTTAGGGACGGCCCATAGCACAGATACGCAGTATTTT	CASSLGTAHSTDTQYF
17	many	TRBV5-1	TRBJ2-3	-	TGCGCCAGCAGCTTCGCGGGGGCCCCGACTAGCACAGATACGCAGTATTTT	CASSFAGAPTSTDTQYF
15	-	TRBV4-3	TRBJ2-2	-	TGCGCCAGCAGCCAAGCCCAGGATTACACCGGGGAGCTGTTTTTT	CASSQAQDYTGELFF
18	-	TRBV5-1	TRBJ2-3	-	TGCGCCAGCAGCTTCAGAACCTTTGGACGGAGTAACACAGATACGCAGTATTTT	CASSFRTFGRSNTDTQYF
16	-	TRBV11-2	TRBJ2-7	-	TGTGCCAGCAGCTTACGGACCGGGACGGTGCACTACGAGCAGTACTTC	CASSLRTGTVHYEQYF
15	-	TRBV5-1	TRBJ2-3	-	TGCGCCAGCAGCTTGGTGGCGACCAGCACAGATACGCAGTATTTT	CASSLVATSTDTQYF
14	-	TRBV5-1	TRBJ1-2	TRBD1	TGCGCCAGCAGCGACGGACAGGGGATCTATGGCTACACCTTC	CASSDGQGIYGYTF
11	-	TRBV24-1	TRBJ2-7	TRBD1	TGTGCCACCGGACAGGGAAGCGAGCAGTACTTC	CATGQGSEQYF
17	-	TRBV28	TRBJ2-7	-	TGTGCCAGCAGTCCTACCTCGTTCAGATTTCCCCCCTACGAGCAGTACTTC	CASSPTSFRFPPYEQYF
16	few	TRBV20-1	TRBJ2-1	TRBD1	TGCAGTGCTAGAGATCCGACAGGGAGCTCCTACAATGAGCAGTTCTTC	CSARDPTGSSYNEQFF
15	-	TRBV28	TRBJ1-4	-	TGTGCCAGCAGTTTCCTGCAGGGCAATAATGAAAAACTGTTTTTT	CASSFLQGNNEKLFF
11	-	TRBV28	TRBJ2-2	-	TGTGCCAGCACAGTTACCGGGGAGCTGTTTTTT	CASTVTGELFF